This T cell receptor (beta chain) originates from a study of OX40 agonist ivuxolimab in advanced cancers. The CDR3 length is 14 residues. Trimming cost V 4 bases and J 10 bases, with 14 bases left between them. Germline values: CDR1 MNHNS, CDR2 SASEGT. Clones were sequenced by immunoSEQ multiplex PCR, and TCRdb holds only the in-frame ones, with some missing. The sample carries some 65,000 clones, 85% recorded once. V is TRBV6-1 and J is TRBJ1-6; the D is unclear. The sequences come from CD4+ or CD8+ T cells sorted from blood, collected in a trial of the OX40 agonist ivuxolimab. The sequence was collected from an adult with an advanced solid tumor such as melanoma, head and neck, liver or kidney cancer. CDR3 nucleotide sequence: TGTGCCAGCAGTGGACTGGTGAGAGAGTCACCCCTCCACTTT. Its protein product is CASSGLVRESPLHF.